The entry below describes one T cell receptor beta chain. Its target is not known. Samples each yielded cDNA through eight separate reactions. The study subjected TCRalpha and TCRbeta cDNA to two nested PCRs of 16 and 9 cycles. TCRdb re-called the 5' RACE reads; one entry per CDR3 protein, DNA not given. This sample's table has roughly 150,000 distinct CDR3 sequences. The CDR3 length is 15 residues. Germline V gene sequence: CDR1 LNHNV, CDR2 YYDKDF (reference sequence). This specimen comes from a study of monozygotic twins with inflammatory bowel disease. General observations from the study: Background noise in patient repertoires may stem from differing immunosuppressive treatments. Compared with healthy co-twins, IBD patients showed reduced TCRbeta repertoire diversity by inverse Simpson.

The receptor was isolated from a human donor with ulcerative colitis or Crohn's disease, or a healthy co-twin of an affected twin (not recorded which). The sequencing input was blood. The J gene is TRBJ2-3, the V gene TRBV15; lacking DNA, the TRBD1 call made by TCRdb goes unchecked. The CDR3 reads CATSPGQGDTDTQYF.